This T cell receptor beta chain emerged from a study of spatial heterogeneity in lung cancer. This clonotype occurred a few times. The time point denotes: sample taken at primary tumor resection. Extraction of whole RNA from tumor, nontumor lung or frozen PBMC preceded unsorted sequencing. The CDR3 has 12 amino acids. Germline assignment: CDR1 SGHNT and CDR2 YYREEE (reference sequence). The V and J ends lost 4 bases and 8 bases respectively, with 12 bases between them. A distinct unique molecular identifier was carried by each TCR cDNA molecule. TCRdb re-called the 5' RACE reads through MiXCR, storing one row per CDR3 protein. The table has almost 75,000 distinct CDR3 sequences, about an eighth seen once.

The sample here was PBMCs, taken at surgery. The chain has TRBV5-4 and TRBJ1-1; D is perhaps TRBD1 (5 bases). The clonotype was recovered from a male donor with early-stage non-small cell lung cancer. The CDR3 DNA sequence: TGTGCCAGCAGCCAGGGAGACCTAGAAGCTTTCTTT. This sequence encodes CASSQGDLEAFF.